The clone carrying this T cell receptor (beta chain) was found a few times. The antigen is not known. TCRdb re-derived calls from the RT-PCR reads in MiXCR, one entry per CDR3 protein. The sample yields around 710,000 distinct CDR3 sequences, approximately 15% seen once. The data were obtained in a study of response to subunit inactivated influenza vaccine. Overall study results and limits: Researchers suggested that each seasonal influenza vaccination recruits few new T cells.

V lost 3 bases and J lost 8; bases outside the gene matches: 8. CDR3 size: 16 residues. This receptor was identified in a man in his fifties who received an inactivated influenza vaccine. Material: PBMCs from blood, obtained about 14 days before vaccination. The chain combines TRBV12-3 or TRBV12-4 with TRBJ2-1; 12 bases map to TRBD2. CDR3 in amino acids: CASSFSLAGGDYEQFF. The CDR3 nucleotides read TGTGCCAGCAGTTTTTCGCTAGCGGGGGGGGATTATGAGCAGTTCTTC.